This TCR beta chain was found in a study of cytotoxic CD8 clonotypes in ibrutinib-treated CLL. TCRdb's table, derived via immunoSEQ multiplex PCR, lists solely in-frame clones and lacks some. The data contain fewer than 400,000 clones, 67% of them singletons. This clone has just a few counts. Germline V CDR1 and CDR2: LNHDA, SQIVND (reference sequence). The germline V and J ends were trimmed by 4 bases and 2 bases, with 3 bases remaining between them. This CDR3 is built from 12 residues. The receptor comes from a human donor with chronic lymphocytic leukemia. Here the sequenced sample was PBMCs, taken after 36 months of ibrutinib treatment. The chain couples TRBV19 to TRBJ1-3; D ambiguous. CDR3 residues: CASSSAGNTIYF. DNA for the CDR3: TGTGCCAGTAGTAGTGCTGGAAACACCATATATTTT.